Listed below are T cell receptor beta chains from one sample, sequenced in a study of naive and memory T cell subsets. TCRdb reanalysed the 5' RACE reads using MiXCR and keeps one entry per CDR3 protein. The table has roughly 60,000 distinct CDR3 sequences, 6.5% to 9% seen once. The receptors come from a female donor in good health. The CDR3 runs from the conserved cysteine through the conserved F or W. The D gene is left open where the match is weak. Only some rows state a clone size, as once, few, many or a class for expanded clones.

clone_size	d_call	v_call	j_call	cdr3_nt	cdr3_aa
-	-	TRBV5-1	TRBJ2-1	TGCGCCAGCAGCTTGGAAACTAGTTCCTACAATGAGCAGTTCTTC	CASSLETSSYNEQFF
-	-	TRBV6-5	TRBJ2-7	TGTGCCAGCAGTTACCGGACAACCCGCTCCTACGAGCAGTACTTC	CASSYRTTRSYEQYF
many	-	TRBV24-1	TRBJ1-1	TGTGCCACCAGTGATTTGCAAATCGGGTTTAATGAAGCTTTCTTT	CATSDLQIGFNEAFF
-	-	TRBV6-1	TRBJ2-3	TGTGCCAGCAGTGAGGACACCACAGATACGCAGTATTTT	CASSEDTTDTQYF
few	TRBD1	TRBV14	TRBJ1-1	TGTGCCAGCAGCGAACAGGGGGCTTTGAACACTGAAGCTTTCTTT	CASSEQGALNTEAFF
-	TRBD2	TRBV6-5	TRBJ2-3	TGTGCCAGCAGCCCCGGGACTAGCGGGGGGAAGAGGGGTACGCAGTATTTT	CASSPGTSGGKRGTQYF
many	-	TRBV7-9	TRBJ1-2	TGTGCCAGCAGCTTAGGATCAGCTAACACAAGGACAGCAGATAACTATGGCTACACCTTC	CASSLGSANTRTADNYGYTF
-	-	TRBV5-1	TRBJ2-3	TGCGCCAGCAGCTTTTGGAAAGGGGGCACAGATACGCAGTATTTT	CASSFWKGGTDTQYF
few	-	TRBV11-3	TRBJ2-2	TGTGCCAGCAGCTTGGGGGGAGACACCGGGGAGCTGTTTTTT	CASSLGGDTGELFF
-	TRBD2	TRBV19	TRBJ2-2	TGTGCCAGTACCCTAGCGGGGAACACCGGGGAGCTGTTTTTT	CASTLAGNTGELFF
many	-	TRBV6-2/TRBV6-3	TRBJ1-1	TGTGCCAGCAGTTACTCTAAGACAGGAACTGAAGCTTTCTTT	CASSYSKTGTEAFF
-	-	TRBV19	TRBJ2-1	TGTGCCAGTAGTAGGGGCAGGGTGGGTGAGCAGTTCTTC	CASSRGRVGEQFF
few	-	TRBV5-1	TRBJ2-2	TGCGCCAGCAGCTTATCCGCGAACACCGGGGAGCTGTTTTTT	CASSLSANTGELFF
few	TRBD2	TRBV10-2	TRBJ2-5	TGCGCCAGCAGTTGGACTAGCGGGGGGATAGGAGAGACCCAGTACTTC	CASSWTSGGIGETQYF
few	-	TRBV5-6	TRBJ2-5	TGTGCCAGCAGCTTGGACTTACTCCAAGAGACCCAGTACTTC	CASSLDLLQETQYF
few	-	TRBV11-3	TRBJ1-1	TGTGCCAGCAGCCGGGGGGGGCTGAACACTGAAGCTTTCTTT	CASSRGGLNTEAFF